This is a list of T cell receptor beta chains from one sample in a study of control samples from healthy donors and cancer patients. The table came from immunoSEQ multiplex PCR; TCRdb's copy has only in-frame clones and leaves some out. The sample records approximately 120,000 clones, about 90% being singletons. The sequenced sample consisted of blood. These receptors all stem from a man aged 55 to 69 in good health. The CDR3 runs from the conserved cysteine through the conserved F or W. D genes are given only for firm matches. Rows may omit the clone size; those that give it use once, few, many or a size class.

J gene: TRBJ2-6
clone size: .
D gene: .
V gene: TRBV25-1
CDR3 protein: CASSDQGLSGANVLTF
CDR3 DNA: TGTGCCAGCAGTGATCAGGGCTTGTCTGGGGCCAACGTTCTGACTTTC

J gene: TRBJ1-5
clone size: .
D gene: .
V gene: TRBV30
CDR3 protein: CAWADPNQPQHF
CDR3 DNA: TGTGCCTGGGCGGACCCGAATCAGCCCCAGCATTTT

J gene: TRBJ1-2
clone size: .
D gene: .
V gene: TRBV25-1
CDR3 protein: CASSGNLNGYTF
CDR3 DNA: TGTGCCAGCAGTGGCAATTTAAATGGCTACACCTTC

J gene: TRBJ2-7
clone size: few
D gene: .
V gene: TRBV5-4
CDR3 protein: CASSRTGIYEQYF
CDR3 DNA: TGTGCCAGCAGTCGGACGGGCATCTACGAGCAGTACTTC

J gene: TRBJ1-6
clone size: .
D gene: .
V gene: TRBV7-9
CDR3 protein: CASSPPGRLNSPLHF
CDR3 DNA: TGTGCCAGCAGCCCTCCGGGACGGTTAAATTCACCCCTCCACTTT

J gene: TRBJ2-1
clone size: .
D gene: TRBD2
V gene: TRBV5-1
CDR3 protein: CASSLVLAGVGNEQFF
CDR3 DNA: TGCGCCAGCAGCTTAGTACTAGCGGGGGTGGGGAATGAGCAGTTCTTC

J gene: TRBJ2-4
clone size: .
D gene: .
V gene: TRBV18
CDR3 protein: CASSPFSPLSFKNIQYF
CDR3 DNA: TGTGCCAGCTCACCATTTTCTCCTTTGTCCTTTAAAAACATTCAGTACTTC

J gene: TRBJ1-5
clone size: .
D gene: .
V gene: TRBV6-2/TRBV6-3
CDR3 protein: CASSPQMLQPQHF
CDR3 DNA: TGTGCCAGCAGCCCACAAATGCTCCAGCCCCAGCATTTT

J gene: TRBJ2-2
clone size: .
D gene: TRBD2
V gene: TRBV9
CDR3 protein: CASARSGGGANTGELFF
CDR3 DNA: TGTGCCAGCGCACGATCGGGCGGGGGGGCCAACACCGGGGAGCTGTTTTTT

J gene: TRBJ1-5
clone size: .
D gene: .
V gene: TRBV21-1
CDR3 protein: CASSKVGPQGCNQPQHF
CDR3 DNA: TGTGCCAGCAGCAAAGTAGGGCCCCAAGGATGCAATCAGCCCCAGCATTTT

J gene: TRBJ1-6
clone size: .
D gene: TRBD1
V gene: TRBV25-1
CDR3 protein: CASRDRDNSPLHF
CDR3 DNA: TGTGCCAGCCGGGACAGGGATAATTCACCCCTCCACTTT

J gene: TRBJ2-7
clone size: .
D gene: .
V gene: TRBV6-5
CDR3 protein: CASRDSPYEQYF
CDR3 DNA: TGTGCCAGCAGGGACAGCCCCTACGAGCAGTACTTC

J gene: TRBJ2-5
clone size: .
D gene: .
V gene: TRBV6-5
CDR3 protein: CASSYRGETQYF
CDR3 DNA: TGTGCCAGCAGTTACAGGGGAGAGACCCAGTACTTC

J gene: TRBJ2-5
clone size: .
D gene: TRBD1
V gene: TRBV19
CDR3 protein: CASRGQGSGETQYF
CDR3 DNA: TGTGCCAGTAGGGGACAGGGCTCGGGAGAGACCCAGTACTTC

J gene: TRBJ1-5
clone size: .
D gene: .
V gene: TRBV7-2
CDR3 protein: CASSLGDPSGNQPQHF
CDR3 DNA: TGTGCCAGCAGCTTAGGGGATCCATCTGGCAATCAGCCCCAGCATTTT

J gene: TRBJ2-3
clone size: .
D gene: .
V gene: TRBV27
CDR3 protein: CASSLLPLAGGGTDTQYF
CDR3 DNA: TGTGCCAGCAGTTTGCTCCCATTGGCGGGCGGTGGCACAGATACGCAGTATTTT

J gene: TRBJ2-3
clone size: .
D gene: .
V gene: TRBV13
CDR3 protein: CASSLVATGGTDTQYF
CDR3 DNA: TGTGCCAGCAGCTTAGTCGCTACGGGAGGCACAGATACGCAGTATTTT

J gene: TRBJ2-2
clone size: .
D gene: TRBD2
V gene: TRBV19
CDR3 protein: CASNRPGLAVNTGELFF
CDR3 DNA: TGTGCCAGTAACCGACCGGGACTAGCGGTGAACACCGGGGAGCTGTTTTTT

J gene: TRBJ1-2
clone size: .
D gene: .
V gene: TRBV16
CDR3 protein: CASTLGLDGYTF
CDR3 DNA: TGTGCCAGCACCCTGGGGCTCGATGGCTACACCTTC

J gene: TRBJ1-1
clone size: .
D gene: .
V gene: TRBV6-5
CDR3 protein: CASSSLPTEAFF
CDR3 DNA: TGTGCCAGCAGCTCCCTCCCCACTGAAGCTTTCTTT

J gene: TRBJ1-4
clone size: .
D gene: .
V gene: TRBV19
CDR3 protein: CASSARLERGGKLFF
CDR3 DNA: TGTGCCAGTAGTGCCCGACTCGAGAGGGGCGGAAAACTGTTTTTT

J gene: TRBJ1-1
clone size: .
D gene: TRBD1
V gene: TRBV6-5
CDR3 protein: CASRATGVGEAFF
CDR3 DNA: TGTGCCAGCAGGGCCACAGGGGTCGGTGAAGCTTTCTTT

J gene: TRBJ2-7
clone size: .
D gene: .
V gene: TRBV12-3/TRBV12-4
CDR3 protein: CASSLTQPHEQYF
CDR3 DNA: TGTGCCAGCAGTTTAACCCAACCGCACGAGCAGTACTTC

J gene: TRBJ2-4
clone size: .
D gene: TRBD1
V gene: TRBV4-3
CDR3 protein: CASSQAAGTGNIQYF
CDR3 DNA: TGCGCCAGCAGCCAAGCCGCCGGGACAGGAAACATTCAGTACTTC

J gene: TRBJ2-3
clone size: .
D gene: TRBD1
V gene: TRBV9
CDR3 protein: CASSPNSPGQGVSSTDTQYF
CDR3 DNA: TGTGCCAGCAGCCCCAACTCCCCGGGACAGGGTGTTTCCTCCACAGATACGCAGTATTTT

J gene: TRBJ2-1
clone size: .
D gene: TRBD2
V gene: TRBV3-1/TRBV3-2
CDR3 protein: CASSPLAGGPIGTGEQFF
CDR3 DNA: TGTGCCAGCAGCCCACTAGCGGGGGGGCCAATCGGCACCGGTGAGCAGTTCTTC

J gene: TRBJ1-4
clone size: .
D gene: .
V gene: TRBV28
CDR3 protein: CASSFGHRNEKLFF
CDR3 DNA: TGTGCCAGCAGTTTTGGACACCGTAATGAAAAACTGTTTTTT

J gene: TRBJ1-1
clone size: .
D gene: .
V gene: TRBV11-2
CDR3 protein: CASSLARANTEAFF
CDR3 DNA: TGTGCCAGCAGCTTAGCCAGGGCGAACACTGAAGCTTTCTTT

J gene: TRBJ1-2
clone size: .
D gene: .
V gene: TRBV19
CDR3 protein: CASSIDYYGYTF
CDR3 DNA: TGTGCCAGTAGTATTGACTATTATGGCTACACCTTC

J gene: TRBJ1-3
clone size: once
D gene: .
V gene: TRBV6-6
CDR3 protein: CASTKGGSGNTIYF
CDR3 DNA: TGTGCCAGCACCAAAGGGGGCTCTGGAAACACCATATATTTT